One sample yielded the 14 T cell receptor beta chains listed below, sequenced in a study of T cell responses to AZD1222 COVID-19 vaccine. Clones were sequenced by immunoSEQ multiplex PCR, and TCRdb holds only the in-frame ones, with some missing. Of about 140,000 clones listed, 92% were seen once; the top ten hold approximately 4.7%. This material consisted of peripheral blood, taken on day 0 of AZD1222 vaccination. All receptors derive from an adult in good health.

This clone was observed a single time. V gene TRBV15 combines with J gene TRBJ1-3; tentative D call: TRBD1 (5 bases). The CDR3 is 13 amino acids. Germline loops: CDR1 LNHNV, CDR2 YYDKDF (reference sequence). The germline V and J ends were trimmed by 3 bases and 4 bases, with 7 bases remaining between them. The CDR3 is CATSSRQGNTIYF. CDR3 nucleotide sequence: TGTGCCACCAGCAGTAGACAGGGAAACACCATATATTTT.

The V gene is TRBV29-1, the J gene TRBJ2-5; D gene ambiguous. V shed 4 bases and J shed 5 bases, with 8 bases lying between them. The germline CDR1 and CDR2 sequences are SQVTM and ANQGSEA. This CDR3 comprises 11 residues. The CDR3 nucleotides are TGCAGCGTTGGGGCAGGCGAGACCCAGTACTTC. Translated, it gives CSVGAGETQYF. Using reference TRBV29-1 and TRBJ2-5 for the parts outside the CDR3, the full variable domain is SAVISQKPSRDICQRGTSLTIQCQVDSQVTMMFWYRQQPGQSLTLIATANQGSEATYESGFVIDKFPISRPNLTFSTLTVSNMSPEDSSIYLCSVGAGETQYFGPGTRLLVL.

This clone was found once. The genes are TRBV6-1 and TRBJ1-5; D unclear. The germline CDR1 and CDR2 sequences are MNHNS and SASEGT. The CDR3 covers 14 residues. Trimming stripped 3 bases from V and 6 bases from J, with 12 bases between. The DNA of the CDR3 is TGTGCCAGCAGTGATAGTGTGGTGCGTCAGCCCCAGCATTTT. It encodes CASSDSVVRQPQHF.

V is TRBV3-1 (or the pseudogene TRBV3-2) and J is TRBJ1-2; the D is unclear. CDR1 is LGHDT and CDR2 is YNNKEL in the germline V gene (reference sequence). The CDR3 length is 13 residues. V lost 0 bases to trimming and J lost 11 bases, with 13 bases between them. CDR3 sequence: CASSQDSSRRYTF. CDR3 nucleotide sequence: TGTGCCAGCAGCCAAGATTCGTCCAGGAGGTACACCTTC.

The rearrangement links TRBV20-1 to TRBJ2-5; D ambiguous. Germline assignment: CDR1 DFQATT and CDR2 SNEGSKA (reference sequence). With 7 bases removed from V and 5 bases from J, the gap between germline ends came to 8 bases. The CDR3 covers 10 residues. The CDR3 reads CSVIKETQYF. CDR3 nucleotides: TGCAGTGTTATAAAGGAGACCCAGTACTTC.

J is TRBJ1-1 and V is TRBV11-2, with TRBD1 matching 8 bases. The germline CDR1 and CDR2 sequences are SGHAT and FQNNGV. The CDR3 loop spans 16 amino acids. Trimming at V came to 1 base and at J to 10 bases, leaving 14 bases not matched to a gene. CDR3 nucleotides: TGTGCCAGCAGCTTAGCCCGGACAGGGTCCCCCGTCGGAGCTTTCTTT. Encoded protein: CASSLARTGSPVGAFF. The full variable domain, with the rest looked up from reference TRBV11-2 and TRBJ1-1, is EAGVAQSPRYKIIEKRQSVAFWCNPISGHATLYWYQQILGQGPKLLIQFQNNGVVDDSQLPKDRFSAERLKGVDSTLKIQPAKLEDSAVYLCASSLARTGSPVGAFFGQGTRLTVV.

The chain is built from TRBV2 and TRBJ1-6; 10 bases match TRBD1. Germline V gene sequence: CDR1 SNHLY, CDR2 FYNNEI. This CDR3 spans 15 amino acids. V lost 10 bases to trimming and J lost 7 bases; unmatched junction nucleotides: 10. CDR3 in DNA: TGTGCCACTCGGAACCGGGACAGGGGAAATTCACCCCTCCACTTT. This sequence encodes CATRNRDRGNSPLHF. Combining the CDR3 with reference TRBV2 and TRBJ1-6 gives the whole variable domain EPEVTQTPSHQVTQMGQEVILRCVPISNHLYFYWYRQILGQKVEFLVSFYNNEISEKSEIFDDQFSVERPDGSNFTLKIRSTKLEDSAMYFCATRNRDRGNSPLHFGNGTRLTVT.

The V and J genes are TRBV5-1 and TRBJ2-3; 7 bases line up with TRBD1. Per the germline V gene, CDR1 is SGHRS and CDR2 is YFSETQ. Trimming at V came to 4 bases and at J to 1 base, leaving 9 bases not matched to a gene. The length of the CDR3 is 16 residues. The CDR3 DNA follows: TGCGCCAGCAGCCCCTCCTATGGGACAGGCACAGATACGCAGTATTTT. Translated: CASSPSYGTGTDTQYF.

The V call is TRBV5-1, the J call TRBJ1-1, with TRBD1 as a possible D gene (6 bases). Looked up from germline, CDR1 is SGHRS and CDR2 is YFSETQ. The V end lost 5 bases, the J end lost 4 bases, and 12 bases lay between the germline ends. The CDR3 sequence is 13 residues long. CDR3 nucleotide sequence: TGCGCCAGCAGACAGGGAAGTGGCACTGAAGCTTTCTTT. Protein: CASRQGSGTEAFF.

J is TRBJ2-7 and V is TRBV25-1, with TRBD1 as a possible D gene (6 bases). The CDR3 length is 14 residues. V lost 2 bases and J lost 3, with 11 bases in between. CDR1 is MGHDK, CDR2 SYGVNS, per germline. CDR3 in amino acids: CASSERDNSYEQYF. CDR3 nucleotides: TGTGCCAGCAGTGAACGGGACAATAGCTACGAGCAGTACTTC.

This chain connects TRBV18 to TRBJ2-5; 8 nucleotides align to TRBD1. Losses at the gene ends were 3 bases for V and 5 bases for J; bases not matched to a gene: 5. Germline V gene sequence: CDR1 KGHSH, CDR2 LQKENI. The CDR3 covers 14 residues. CDR3 DNA sequence: TGTGCCAGCTCACCTTACGGACAGGGCGAGACCCAGTACTTC. Translation: CASSPYGQGETQYF.

The chain links TRBV19 to TRBJ2-7; 11 bases match TRBD1. This CDR3 contains 16 residues. The germline gives CDR1 LNHDA, CDR2 SQIVND (reference sequence). V dropped 6 bases and J dropped 3; count of bases not matched to a gene: 10. In nucleotides, the CDR3 is TGTGCCAGTAGCCCATCCCGGGACAGGGGGATCTACGAGCAGTACTTC. This gives the protein CASSPSRDRGIYEQYF.

V usage is TRBV19 and J usage is TRBJ2-1; no firm D call. Germline lookup yields CDR1 LNHDA and CDR2 SQIVND (reference sequence). The CDR3 spans 15 residues. The V end was cut by 5 bases, the J end by 0 bases, with 11 bases between. In nucleotides, the CDR3 is TGTGCCAGTAGTTCAACCAGGAACTCCTACAATGAGCAGTTCTTC. The encoded protein is CASSSTRNSYNEQFF.

This clone has just one count. This sequence joins TRBV6-5 and TRBJ2-7; 8 positions agree with TRBD2. Germline-derived CDR1 and CDR2 are MNHEY and SVGAGI. The CDR3 is 14 residues long. The trim removed 2 bases at V and 7 bases at J, leaving 7 bases unmatched. Here the CDR3 DNA reads TGTGCCAGCAGTTACGACGGGAGGGCCAGGGAGCAGTACTTC. This gives the protein CASSYDGRAREQYF.